One and the same sample provided the 15 T cell receptor beta chains below, sequenced in a study of blood T cell repertoires in COVID-19. Some clones are missing from TCRdb's copy, which holds only in-frame ones; the method was immunoSEQ multiplex PCR. The table has some 240,000 clones, 70% to 85% seen once. Specimen: peripheral blood. Receptor source: a man aged 50 to 59 with active or convalescent COVID-19.

The chain couples TRBV18 to TRBJ2-1, with 10 bases aligning to TRBD2. This CDR3 spans 15 amino acids. Germline V gives CDR1 KGHSH, CDR2 LQKENI. V lost 4 bases, J lost 4 bases, and 4 bases stayed unmatched. CDR3 sequence reads: CASSLSGGVYNEQFF. CDR3 nucleotides: TGTGCCAGCTCACTAAGCGGGGGGGTTTACAATGAGCAGTTCTTC.

This clone has just a few counts. The CDR3 DNA sequence: TGTGCCAGCAGTGAACGGGGACACTTTGTGGGCAATCAGCCCCAGCATTTT. Translating it yields CASSERGHFVGNQPQHF. The chain combines TRBV6-1 with TRBJ1-5; possibly TRBD1 for D (6 bases). CDR1 and CDR2 from the germline V gene are MNHNS and SASEGT. V was shortened by 2 bases and J by 2 bases, with 16 bases between the two germline ends. The CDR3 loop spans 17 amino acids.

In this sample, this clone turned up once. The V call is TRBV4-3, the J call TRBJ1-5; D unresolved. This CDR3 is 15 amino acids long. CDR1 is LGHNA, CDR2 YSLEER, per germline. V gave up 0 bases and J gave up 0 bases, with 6 bases separating them. CDR3 residues: CASSQDLNSNQPQHF. The CDR3 bases are TGCGCCAGCAGCCAAGATTTAAATAGCAATCAGCCCCAGCATTTT.

Only a few counts were recorded for this clone. The chain carries TRBV3-1 (or the pseudogene TRBV3-2) and TRBJ2-7; D uncertain. The CDR3 is 14 amino acids. From germline, CDR1 is LGHDT and CDR2 YNNKEL (reference sequence). V lost 5 bases and J 1 base, leaving 12 bases between the germline ends. CDR3 sequence (DNA): TGTGCCAGCAGCAGAAGCCATTCTTCCTACGAGCAGTACGTC. Residues: CASSRSHSSYEQYV.

This clone was detected only once. The chain combines TRBV28 with TRBJ1-5, with 8 bases matching TRBD1. V trimming: 4 bases; J trimming: 7 bases; junction bases outside the gene matches: 12. The CDR3 covers 16 residues. Germline V gives CDR1 MDHEN, CDR2 SYDVKM. CDR3 nucleotide sequence: TGTGCCAGCAGTTCGTCGGGACAGGTTGTAGAGCAGCCCCAGCATTTT. Protein product: CASSSSGQVVEQPQHF.

CDR3 nucleotide sequence: TGTGCCAGCAGCTTACAGGAGGGTACGGGAAAGACCCAGTACTTC. It specifies CASSLQEGTGKTQYF. This chain joins TRBV11-2 and TRBJ2-5, with D tentatively TRBD2 (6 bases). The germline CDR1 and CDR2 sequences are SGHAT and FQNNGV. The V end was cut by 2 bases, the J end by 6 bases, with 16 bases between. The CDR3 loop spans 15 amino acids. The entire variable domain, with the rest obtained from reference TRBV11-2 and TRBJ2-5, is as follows: EAGVAQSPRYKIIEKRQSVAFWCNPISGHATLYWYQQILGQGPKLLIQFQNNGVVDDSQLPKDRFSAERLKGVDSTLKIQPAKLEDSAVYLCASSLQEGTGKTQYFGPGTRLLVL.

The chain joins TRBV3-1 (or the pseudogene TRBV3-2) to TRBJ1-2; the D gene is possibly TRBD1 (5 bases). Germline CDR1 LGHDT, CDR2 YNNKEL (reference sequence). This CDR3 is 16 amino acids long. The V gene lost 0 bases and the J gene lost 2 bases, with 13 bases spanning the gap. In nucleotides, the CDR3 is TGTGCCAGCAGCCAAGATCTGGGCAGGGCCAACTATGGCTACACCTTC. Translating it yields CASSQDLGRANYGYTF.

In DNA, the CDR3 is TGCGCCAGCAGCTTGGAAGGGGGCGGAGGAAACACCATATATTTT. It encodes CASSLEGGGGNTIYF. The chain has TRBV5-1 and TRBJ1-3; 7 nucleotides line up with TRBD1. Germline CDR1 is SGHRS and CDR2 is YFSETQ. The V segment lost 0 bases and the J segment 4 bases; nucleotides outside the gene matches: 4. This CDR3 has 15 residues.

The V gene is TRBV5-1, the J gene TRBJ2-5, with TRBD2 as a possible D gene (6 bases). CDR1 is SGHRS and CDR2 is YFSETQ in the germline V gene. The length of the CDR3 is 15 residues. Trimming took 0 bases from V and 5 from J, leaving 14 bases between them. CDR3 region: CASSLVSRGSETQYF. In DNA form, the CDR3 reads TGCGCCAGCAGCTTGGTCTCCCGGGGGTCGGAGACCCAGTACTTC.

The genes are TRBV6-2 or TRBV6-3 and TRBJ2-1; D unclear. CDR3 length equals 14 residues. The V gene lost 0 bases and the J gene lost 7 bases, with 10 bases spanning the gap. Per germline, CDR1 MNHEY and CDR2 SVGEGT. In DNA form, the CDR3 reads TGTGCCAGCAGTTACTCGGCCGCATTGAATGAGCAGTTCTTC. Its translation: CASSYSAALNEQFF.

The chain is built from TRBV2 and TRBJ2-1; maybe TRBD2 (7 bases). Germline CDR1 and CDR2: SNHLY and FYNNEI. V lost 7 bases to trimming and J lost 2 bases, with 9 bases between them. This CDR3 has 13 residues. The DNA for the CDR3 is TGTGCCAGCAAGGGGGGGGCCTACAATGAGCAGTTCTTC. Its translation: CASKGGAYNEQFF. The variable domain in full, with the rest retrieved from reference TRBV2 and TRBJ2-1, is EPEVTQTPSHQVTQMGQEVILRCVPISNHLYFYWYRQILGQKVEFLVSFYNNEISEKSEIFDDQFSVERPDGSNFTLKIRSTKLEDSAMYFCASKGGAYNEQFFGPGTRLTVL.

The V call is TRBV2, the J call TRBJ1-6, with 8 nucleotides matching TRBD1. Germline assignment: CDR1 SNHLY and CDR2 FYNNEI. The ends lost 4 bases at V and 7 bases at J; junction bases unmatched: 6. This CDR3 has 15 amino acids. The CDR3 sequence: CASSAATGENSPLHF. CDR3 nucleotide sequence: TGTGCCAGCAGTGCAGCGACAGGGGAAAATTCACCCCTCCACTTT.

The V call is TRBV4-3, the J call TRBJ2-6; no firm D call. The V gene lost 1 base and the J gene lost 1 base, with 11 bases spanning the gap. CDR3 size: 17 residues. The germline CDR1 and CDR2 sequences are LGHNA and YSLEER. The CDR3 DNA sequence: TGCGCCAGCAGCCAAGGACTTCGTGATTCTGGGGCCAACGTCCTGACTTTC. Encoded protein: CASSQGLRDSGANVLTF.

J is TRBJ2-7 and V is TRBV9; D is perhaps TRBD2 (5 bases). This CDR3 contains 14 residues. V was clipped by 3 bases and J by 2 bases, with 12 bases between them. The germline V gene has CDR1 SGDLS and CDR2 YYNGEE. CDR3 residues: CASSAFPGTYEQYF. The CDR3 nucleotides read TGTGCCAGCAGCGCATTTCCCGGGACCTACGAGCAGTACTTC.

This chain connects TRBV9 to TRBJ2-7, with D perhaps matching TRBD1 (6 bases). Trimming shortened V by 4 bases and J by 3 bases, and 14 bases separated the two germline ends. From germline, CDR1 is SGDLS and CDR2 YYNGEE. CDR3 length equals 14 residues. The CDR3 DNA reads TGTGCCAGCAGCCTCCAGGGGACCAACTACGAGCAGTACTTC. Amino acid sequence: CASSLQGTNYEQYF.